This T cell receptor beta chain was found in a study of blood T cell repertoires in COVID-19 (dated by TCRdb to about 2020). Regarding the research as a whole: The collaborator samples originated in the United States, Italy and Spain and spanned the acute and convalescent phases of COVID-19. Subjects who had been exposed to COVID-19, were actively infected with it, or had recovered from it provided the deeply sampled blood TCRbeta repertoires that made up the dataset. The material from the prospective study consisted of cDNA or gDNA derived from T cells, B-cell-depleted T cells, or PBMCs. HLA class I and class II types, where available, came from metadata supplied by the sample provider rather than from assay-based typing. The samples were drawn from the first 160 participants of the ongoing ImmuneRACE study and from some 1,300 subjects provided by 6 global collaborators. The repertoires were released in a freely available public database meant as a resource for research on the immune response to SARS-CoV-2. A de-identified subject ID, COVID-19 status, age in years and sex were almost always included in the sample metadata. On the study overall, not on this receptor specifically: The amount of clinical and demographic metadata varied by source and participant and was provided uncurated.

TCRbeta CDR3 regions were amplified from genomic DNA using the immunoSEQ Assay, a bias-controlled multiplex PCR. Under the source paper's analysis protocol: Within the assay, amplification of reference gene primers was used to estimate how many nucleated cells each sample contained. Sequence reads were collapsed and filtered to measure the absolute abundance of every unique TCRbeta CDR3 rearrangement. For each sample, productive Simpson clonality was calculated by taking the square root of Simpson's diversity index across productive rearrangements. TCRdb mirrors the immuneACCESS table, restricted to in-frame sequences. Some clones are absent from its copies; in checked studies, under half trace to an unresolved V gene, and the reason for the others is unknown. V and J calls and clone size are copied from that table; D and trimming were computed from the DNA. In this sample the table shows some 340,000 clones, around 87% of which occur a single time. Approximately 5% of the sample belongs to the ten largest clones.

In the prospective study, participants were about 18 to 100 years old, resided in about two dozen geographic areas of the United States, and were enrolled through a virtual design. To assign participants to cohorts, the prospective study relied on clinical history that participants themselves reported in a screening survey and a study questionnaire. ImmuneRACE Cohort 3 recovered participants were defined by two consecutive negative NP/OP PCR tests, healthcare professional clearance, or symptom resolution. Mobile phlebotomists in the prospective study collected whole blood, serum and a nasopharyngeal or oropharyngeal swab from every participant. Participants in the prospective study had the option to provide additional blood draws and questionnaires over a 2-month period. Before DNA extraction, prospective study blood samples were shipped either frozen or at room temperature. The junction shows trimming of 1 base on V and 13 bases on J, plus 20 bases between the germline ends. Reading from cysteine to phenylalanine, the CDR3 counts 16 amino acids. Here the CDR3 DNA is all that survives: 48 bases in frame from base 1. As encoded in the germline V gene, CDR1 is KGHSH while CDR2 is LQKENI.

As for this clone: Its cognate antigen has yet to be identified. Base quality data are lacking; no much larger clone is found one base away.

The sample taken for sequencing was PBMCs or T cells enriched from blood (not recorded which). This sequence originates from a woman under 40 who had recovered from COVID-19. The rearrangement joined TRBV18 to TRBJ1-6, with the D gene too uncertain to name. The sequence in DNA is TGTGCCAGCTCACCACGACCCGGGATACCAAAGGAGCCCCTCCACTTT. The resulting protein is CASSPRPGIPKEPLHF. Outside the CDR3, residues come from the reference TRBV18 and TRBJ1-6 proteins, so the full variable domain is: NAGVMQNPRHLVRRRGQEARLRCSPMKGHSHVYWYRQLPEEGLKFMVYLQKENIIDESGMPKERFSAEFPKEGPSILRIQQVVRGDSAAYFCASSPRPGIPKEPLHFGNGTRLTVT.